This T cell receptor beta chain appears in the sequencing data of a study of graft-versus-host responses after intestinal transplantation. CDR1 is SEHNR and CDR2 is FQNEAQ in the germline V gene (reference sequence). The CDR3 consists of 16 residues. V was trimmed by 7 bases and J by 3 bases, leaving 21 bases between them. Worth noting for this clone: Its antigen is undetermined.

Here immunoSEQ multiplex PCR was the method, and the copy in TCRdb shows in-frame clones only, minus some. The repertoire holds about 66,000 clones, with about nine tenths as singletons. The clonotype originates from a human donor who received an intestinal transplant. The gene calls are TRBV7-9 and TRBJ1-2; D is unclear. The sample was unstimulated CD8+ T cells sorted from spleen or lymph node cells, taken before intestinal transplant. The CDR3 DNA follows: TGTGCCAGCACCGACCCGGGAGGCCGGGGTGACTATGGCTACACCTTC. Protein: CASTDPGGRGDYGYTF.